This TCR beta chain was sequenced in a study of blood T cell repertoires in COVID-19. In germline, CDR1 is LNHDA, CDR2 SQIVND (reference sequence). V shed 3 bases and J shed 4 bases, with 13 bases lying between them. The CDR3 contains 15 residues. The assay was immunoSEQ multiplex PCR, and TCRdb's table has in-frame clones only and misses some. The sample consists of 250,000 or so clones, about 91% of them appearing once. The sequencing sample was made of peripheral blood. The clonotype comes from a woman aged 40 to 49 who had recovered from COVID-19. The rearrangement uses TRBV19 and TRBJ1-5; possibly TRBD1 for D (5 bases). CDR3 coding DNA: TGTGCCAGTAGTATCACAGACAGAACAAATCAGCCCCAGCATTTT. Its translation: CASSITDRTNQPQHF.